Sequencing of this TCR beta chain was carried out in a study of blood T cell repertoires in COVID-19. Turning to the study itself: COVID-19 samples, acute and convalescent, were from the United States, Italy and Spain. From T cells, B-cell-depleted T cells, or PBMCs came the material, which was cDNA or gDNA.

This clone was counted a few times. Germline V lookup: CDR1 GTSNPN, CDR2 SVGIG (reference sequence). The CDR3 spans 14 residues. V was clipped by 3 bases and J by 4 bases; unmatched bases: 6. Original analysis: Nucleated cell number was recorded as an estimate derived from reference gene primer amplification. Libraries were prepared by immunoSEQ multiplex PCR; TCRdb keeps only in-frame clonotypes and omits some of them. V, J and clone size are those of that table, while D and trimming were read from the DNA. Of fewer than 150,000 clones in the sample, approximately 85% were seen once. The gene calls are TRBV30 and TRBJ2-3; 8 bases are shared with TRBD2. The TCR sequence derives from a human donor in a cohort sampled during active COVID-19. Sequencing used peripheral blood. The CDR3 DNA is TGTGCCTGGAGCCCCAGCGGGGGTGCAGATACGCAGTATTTT. It codes for CAWSPSGGADTQYF.